Listed below are T cell receptor beta chains from one sample, sequenced in a study of multiple sclerosis patients with progressive multifocal leukoencephalopathy. Sequencing used immunoSEQ multiplex PCR; TCRdb keeps in-frame clones, though not all of them. The sample includes roughly 31,000 clones, 70% to 90% seen only once; the top ten take around 1.5%. Source material: PBMCs. The receptors stem from a human donor with multiple sclerosis. Each CDR3 is given with its conserved first and last residue. The D gene is left open where the match is weak. Expanded clones get a size class; other rows say once, few or many, or leave the size out.

d_call j_call v_call clone_size cdr3_nt cdr3_aa
TRBD2 TRBJ2-7 TRBV30 NA TGTGCCTGGGGAGCGGGAGGAATCTACGAGCAGTACTTC CAWGAGGIYEQYF
TRBD2 TRBJ2-3 TRBV19 NA TGTGCCAGTAGTATTGGACTAGCGTCAGCGTACACAGATACGCAGTATTTT CASSIGLASAYTDTQYF
NA TRBJ1-2 TRBV27 NA TGTGCCAGCAGTTTGCCCGGGGGTGGCTACACCTTC CASSLPGGGYTF
NA TRBJ1-1 TRBV29-1 once TGCAGCGTTGAAGGGAACACTGAAGCTTTCTTT CSVEGNTEAFF
NA TRBJ2-7 TRBV9 NA TGTGCCAGCAGCCCTCTGGGTGGAGTATACGAGCAGTACTTC CASSPLGGVYEQYF
NA TRBJ1-3 TRBV2 NA TGTGCCAGCAGTGACAGGGCGGGAAACACCATATATTTT CASSDRAGNTIYF
TRBD2 TRBJ2-7 TRBV9 NA TGTGCCAGCAGCGTAGGACGGGAGGGGTACGAGCAGTACTTC CASSVGREGYEQYF
TRBD1 TRBJ2-7 TRBV5-6 NA TGTGCCAGCAGCTCGGTACGGGACAGGGGTTCCTACGAGCAGTACTTC CASSSVRDRGSYEQYF
NA TRBJ1-1 TRBV30 once TGTGCCTGGAGTGTAGGTGGAGAAGCTTTCTTT CAWSVGGEAFF
NA TRBJ2-7 TRBV6-5 NA TGTGCCAGCAGTTTGACTACGGGACACCGGAGCGAGCAGTACTTC CASSLTTGHRSEQYF
NA TRBJ2-1 TRBV7-2 NA TGTGCCAGCAGGAGGGGGGCGGGGCCCAATGAGCAGTTCTTC CASRRGAGPNEQFF
NA TRBJ2-1 TRBV7-9 NA TGTGCCGGCAGCTTCCCGGACAGAAACAATGAGCAGCTCTTC CAGSFPDRNNEQLF
NA TRBJ2-1 TRBV11-3 NA TGTGCCAGCAGCTTTGGAGGGGCGTATGAGCAGTTCTTC CASSFGGAYEQFF
TRBD2 TRBJ2-7 TRBV18 NA TGTGCCAGCTCACCACCGCTTAGCGGGGGTAGGTACGAGCAGTACTTC CASSPPLSGGRYEQYF
TRBD2 TRBJ2-1 TRBV6-5 NA TGTGCCAGCAGTTACTCAACCGGGACTAGCAGGGAGCAGTTCTTC CASSYSTGTSREQFF
NA TRBJ2-1 TRBV9 NA TGTGCCAGCAGCGTAGAGGCCAGCTACAATGAGCAGTTCTTC CASSVEASYNEQFF
NA TRBJ1-2 TRBV5-5 NA TGTGCCAGCAGCTTGGGAACAGGCCGGGAGGAGGGCTACACCTTC CASSLGTGREEGYTF
NA TRBJ1-1 TRBV29-1 few TGCAGCGTTGTGGGGGATGGGGGGTCTGAAGCTTTCTTT CSVVGDGGSEAFF
TRBD2 TRBJ2-7 TRBV19 once TGTGCCAGTAGCGGGACTAGCGGGAGGGCATTCTACGAGCAGTACTTC CASSGTSGRAFYEQYF
NA TRBJ2-2 TRBV5-1 NA TGCGCCAGCAGGGACACAGGGCGGACCGGGGAGCTGTTTTTT CASRDTGRTGELFF
NA TRBJ1-1 TRBV30 NA TGTGCCTGGAGTAGGTCCTCTGAAGCTTTCTTT CAWSRSSEAFF
NA TRBJ2-5 TRBV11-2 NA TGTGCCAGCAGCTTAGGACAAGAGACCCAGTACTTC CASSLGQETQYF
NA TRBJ2-1 TRBV28 NA TGTGCCAGCAGTTTAGGTGGGGTAAGCGGTGAGCAGTTCTTC CASSLGGVSGEQFF
TRBD1 TRBJ2-7 TRBV19 once TGTGCCAGTAGCCAGGGGGCGATCTCCTACGAGCAGTACTTC CASSQGAISYEQYF
NA TRBJ1-5 TRBV28 few TGTGCCAGCAGTTCCAGGAATCAGCCCCAGCATTTT CASSSRNQPQHF
NA TRBJ1-4 TRBV5-5 NA TGTGCCAGCAGCCGGACAGTTCAGGGGACTAATGAAAAACTGTTTTTT CASSRTVQGTNEKLFF
NA TRBJ2-2 TRBV19 NA TGTGCCAGTAGTACTACTAGGAATTCCGGGGAGCTGTTTTTT CASSTTRNSGELFF
NA TRBJ2-4 TRBV20-1 NA TGCAGTGCTGGGGTGGACATTCAGTACTTC CSAGVDIQYF
NA TRBJ1-2 TRBV28 few TGTGCCAGCAGTTGGCGGAGGGCTAACTATGGCTACACCTTC CASSWRRANYGYTF
NA TRBJ2-1 TRBV6-5 NA TGTGCCAGCAGTTACGGTTGGGCAGGGAAGGGCGATGAGCAGTTCTTC CASSYGWAGKGDEQFF
TRBD1 TRBJ1-5 TRBV19 NA TGTGCCAGTAGACCGGACAGGACCTATCAGCCCCAGCATTTT CASRPDRTYQPQHF
TRBD2 TRBJ2-3 TRBV18 NA TGTGCCAGCTCACCACGGAGGATTGCGGGAGGTGAGGGCACAGATACGCAGTATTTT CASSPRRIAGGEGTDTQYF
TRBD2 TRBJ2-5 TRBV28 NA TGTGCCAGCAGTCCGGGACTAGCGGGAGGTGAGCAGTACTTC CASSPGLAGGEQYF
TRBD1 TRBJ2-3 TRBV10-3 NA TGTGCCATCAGTGGCAGGGGGCCAGATACGCAGTATTTT CAISGRGPDTQYF
NA TRBJ1-1 TRBV25-1 NA TGTGCCAGCAGTGAATTAAGGGGGGCAGAGGAAGCTTTCTTT CASSELRGAEEAFF
NA TRBJ2-5 TRBV5-8 NA TGTGCCAGCAGCTTGGGAAGGGCGAAGCTTGCCCGAGAGACCCAGTACTTC CASSLGRAKLARETQYF
NA TRBJ1-2 TRBV7-2 NA TGTGCCAGCAGCTCGGGACAAGCACCTTATGGCTACACCTTC CASSSGQAPYGYTF
NA TRBJ2-1 TRBV29-1 NA TGCAGCGTAGGGGGGGGCACCTACAATGAGCAGTTCTTC CSVGGGTYNEQFF
NA TRBJ1-5 TRBV2 NA TGTGCCAGCAGTGAGCCGGGGGATGCTCAGCCCCAGCATTTT CASSEPGDAQPQHF
TRBD1 TRBJ2-7 TRBV7-9 NA TGTGCCAGCAGCTTAAGTGGACAGGGGCCCTACGAGCAGTACTTC CASSLSGQGPYEQYF
TRBD2 TRBJ2-1 TRBV5-1 NA TGCGCCAGCAGCTTGGAGTCTAGCGGGAGACTTGAGCAGTTCTTC CASSLESSGRLEQFF
NA TRBJ2-7 TRBV7-2 NA TGTGCCAGCAGCTTAGTGGGCTCAGGGAATCCCCACGAGCAGTACTTC CASSLVGSGNPHEQYF
TRBD1 TRBJ2-3 TRBV9 few TGTGCCAGCAGCAGGGGGCTCTCAGATACGCAGTATTTT CASSRGLSDTQYF
NA TRBJ2-7 TRBV7-2 NA TGTGCCAGCAGCTTAGCGGGCCTCTACGAGCAGTACTTC CASSLAGLYEQYF
NA TRBJ1-1 TRBV9 NA TGTGCCAGCAGCCCCCGGGACTTGAACACTGAAGCTTTCTTT CASSPRDLNTEAFF
TRBD1 TRBJ2-7 TRBV27 medium-sized TGTGCCAGCAGCCCTGGGACAGGGGCTCAGGACGAGCAGTACTTC CASSPGTGAQDEQYF
NA TRBJ2-4 TRBV7-7 NA TGTGCCAGCAGCTTAGACAGAAAAAACATTCAGTACTTC CASSLDRKNIQYF
NA TRBJ1-5 TRBV5-6 NA TGTGCCAGCAGCCGGGACGGTTCAGCCCAGCATTTT CASSRDGSAQHF
NA TRBJ1-2 TRBV25-1 NA TGTGCCAGCAGTGAATCCGGCAGCTATGGCTACACCTTC CASSESGSYGYTF